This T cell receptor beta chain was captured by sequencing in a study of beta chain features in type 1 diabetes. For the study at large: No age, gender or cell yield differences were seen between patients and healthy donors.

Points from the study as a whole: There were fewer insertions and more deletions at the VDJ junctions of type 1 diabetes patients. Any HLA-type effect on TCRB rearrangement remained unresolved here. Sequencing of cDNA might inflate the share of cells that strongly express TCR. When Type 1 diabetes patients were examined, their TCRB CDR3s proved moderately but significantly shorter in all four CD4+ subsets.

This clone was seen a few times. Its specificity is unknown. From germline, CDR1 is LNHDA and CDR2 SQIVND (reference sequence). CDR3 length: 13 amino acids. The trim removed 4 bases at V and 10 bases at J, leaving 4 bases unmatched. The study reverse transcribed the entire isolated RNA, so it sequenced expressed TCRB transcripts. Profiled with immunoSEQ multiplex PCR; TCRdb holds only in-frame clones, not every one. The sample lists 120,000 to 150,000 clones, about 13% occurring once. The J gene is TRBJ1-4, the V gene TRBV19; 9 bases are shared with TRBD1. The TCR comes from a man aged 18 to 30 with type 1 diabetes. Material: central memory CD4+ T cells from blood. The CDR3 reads CASSTVDRGKLFF. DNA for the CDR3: TGTGCCAGTAGTACGGTGGACAGGGGAAAACTGTTTTTT.